The 23 T cell receptor beta chains below were found in one sample sequenced in a study of cytomegalovirus exposure and HLA in healthy donors. Only in-frame clones appear in the TCRdb table, and some are missing; sequencing was by immunoSEQ multiplex PCR. The sample has under 150,000 clones; approximately 90% are singletons. The sequencing sample was made of PBMCs. These receptors all come from a man between 18 and 35 years old in good health and CMV-seronegative.

The chain joins TRBV19 to TRBJ2-3; 7 positions agree with TRBD1. The germline gives CDR1 LNHDA, CDR2 SQIVND (reference sequence). The CDR3 has 15 residues. V lost 1 base and J lost 0; bases outside the gene matches: 1. CDR3 sequence (DNA): TGTGCCAGTAGTATAGGGGACAGTAGCACAGATACGCAGTATTTT. It codes for CASSIGDSSTDTQYF.

The chain joins TRBV18 to TRBJ2-7, with 8 bases fitting TRBD2. The V gene end was trimmed by 6 bases and the J gene end by 2 bases; junction bases not matched to a gene: 9. Germline V gene data show CDR1 as KGHSH and CDR2 as LQKENI. CDR3 size: 15 residues. The CDR3 nucleotides read TGTGCCAGCTCCCCGGGAGGGGCGAGGCCCTACGAGCAGTACGTC. Its translation: CASSPGGARPYEQYV.

The V and J genes are TRBV2 and TRBJ1-1; unclear D gene. The germline CDR1 and CDR2 sequences are SNHLY and FYNNEI. The CDR3 sequence is 12 residues long. V lost 7 bases to trimming and J lost 0 bases, with 6 bases between them. CDR3 nucleotides: TGTGCCAGCATTAACTTGAACACTGAAGCTTTCTTT. Encoded protein: CASINLNTEAFF.

The CDR3 DNA sequence: TGTGCCAGCAACGAACGTCGACTAGCGGGGGGCTCCTACAATGAGCAGTTCTTC. Translated, it gives CASNERRLAGGSYNEQFF. The gene calls are TRBV28 and TRBJ2-1; 13 bases fit TRBD2. This CDR3 is built from 18 residues. Germline V gene sequence: CDR1 MDHEN, CDR2 SYDVKM. V trimming: 7 bases; J trimming: 0 bases; junction bases outside the gene matches: 9. Full variable domain (remainder filled in from reference TRBV28 and TRBJ2-1): DVKVTQSSRYLVKRTGEKVFLECVQDMDHENMFWYRQDPGLGLRLIYFSYDVKMKEKGDIPEGYSVSREKKERFSLILESASTNQTSMYLCASNERRLAGGSYNEQFFGPGTRLTVL.

The chain combines TRBV6-6 with TRBJ1-4, with D uncertain. Germline V lookup: CDR1 MNHNY, CDR2 SVGAGI (reference sequence). The CDR3 has 15 residues. Between the trimmed V and J ends, which lost 6 bases and 0 bases, there was a span of 11 bases. The CDR3 DNA reads as TGTGCCAGCAGGGACTGGAGTGCAACTAATGAAAAACTGTTTTTT. Amino acids: CASRDWSATNEKLFF.

The chain combines TRBV19 with TRBJ1-1; D is unresolved. Per germline, CDR1 LNHDA and CDR2 SQIVND (reference sequence). Trimming pared 7 bases from V and 4 bases from J, leaving 19 bases between. The CDR3 extends over 15 amino acids. The CDR3 coding sequence is TGTGCCAGTAAAACGTCGCGGCATCAACGCACTGAAGCTTTCTTT. Translated: CASKTSRHQRTEAFF. The whole variable domain, remainder taken from reference TRBV19 and TRBJ1-1, is DGGITQSPKYLFRKEGQNVTLSCEQNLNHDAMYWYRQDPGQGLRLIYYSQIVNDFQKGDIAEGYSVSREKKESFPLTVTSAQKNPTAFYLCASKTSRHQRTEAFFGQGTRLTVV.

The V and J genes are TRBV7-2 and TRBJ2-2, with 10 bases lining up with TRBD2. This CDR3 spans 16 amino acids. Germline values: CDR1 SGHTA, CDR2 FQGNSA. V dropped 6 bases and J dropped 6; count of bases not matched to a gene: 10. The CDR3 DNA is TGTGCCAGCAGGACGAGTAGCGGGGGGCACTCCGGGGAGCTGTTTTTT. Its protein is CASRTSSGGHSGELFF. The variable domain in full, with the rest retrieved from reference TRBV7-2 and TRBJ2-2, is GAGVSQSPSNKVTEKGKDVELRCDPISGHTALYWYRQSLGQGLEFLIYFQGNSAPDKSGLPSDRFSAERTGGSVSTLTIQRTQQEDSAVYLCASRTSSGGHSGELFFGEGSRLTVL.

This chain joins TRBV6-1 and TRBJ1-5; D remains unclear. This CDR3 has 13 amino acids. Per germline, CDR1 MNHNS and CDR2 SASEGT. V was cut by 7 bases and J by 0 bases, with 7 bases left in between. The CDR3 protein is CASILSSNQPQHF. The DNA for the CDR3 is TGTGCCAGCATATTGAGTAGCAATCAGCCCCAGCATTTT.

The chain carries TRBV5-1 and TRBJ1-2; D remains unclear. Germline V gives CDR1 SGHRS, CDR2 YFSETQ. Trimming took off 3 bases at V and 4 bases at J, with 19 bases between the two ends. The CDR3 loop spans 16 amino acids. The DNA for the CDR3 is TGCGCCAGCAGCTCAGAGGCCGGGTTATCGGTCTATGGCTACACCTTC. It codes for CASSSEAGLSVYGYTF.

This chain uses TRBV9 with TRBJ1-4; maybe TRBD1 (6 bases). Germline V gives CDR1 SGDLS, CDR2 YYNGEE. The V end lost 3 bases, the J end lost 5 bases, and 11 bases lay between the germline ends. This CDR3 contains 14 residues. The CDR3 loop reads CASSADTGNEKLFF. CDR3 bases: TGTGCCAGCAGCGCAGATACAGGGAATGAAAAACTGTTTTTT.

In its sample, this clone was seen once. The chain links TRBV5-1 to TRBJ2-1; 12 bases fit TRBD2. V lost 3 bases to trimming and J lost 7 bases; unmatched junction nucleotides: 14. CDR3 length equals 18 residues. Germline lookup yields CDR1 SGHRS and CDR2 YFSETQ. CDR3 coding DNA: TGCGCCAGCAGCTCCCTCGGGGCTAGCGGGGGGGGAGGGAATGAGCAGTTCTTC. Residues: CASSSLGASGGGGNEQFF.

The chain carries TRBV6-5 and TRBJ1-2; D is possibly TRBD1 (5 bases). This CDR3 has 15 amino acids. Germline CDR1 MNHEY, CDR2 SVGAGI. V was pared by 3 bases and J by 2 bases, with 13 bases between. The CDR3 coding sequence is TGTGCCAGCAGTTATCACCAGGAGGGGAACTATGGCTACACCTTC. This encodes CASSYHQEGNYGYTF.

The V and J genes are TRBV10-3 and TRBJ1-2, with 7 bases lining up with TRBD1. The ends lost 6 bases at V and 0 bases at J; junction bases unmatched: 7. The CDR3 has 15 amino acids. Per the germline V gene, CDR1 is ENHRY and CDR2 is SYGVKD. CDR3 protein: CAIRGQEITNYGYTF. In DNA, the CDR3 is TGTGCCATCAGAGGACAGGAGATTACTAACTATGGCTACACCTTC.

This clone has a single count. Other DNA sequences within the sample encode an identical CDR3. The V call is TRBV7-9, the J call TRBJ1-1; possibly TRBD1 for D (6 bases). The V gene's germline CDR1 is SEHNR and CDR2 FQNEAQ (reference sequence). V was pared by 1 base and J by 1 base, with 7 bases between. The CDR3 sequence is 14 residues long. The CDR3 nucleotides are TGTGCCAGCAGCTTAGTAGGGGGGAACACTGAAGCTTTCTTT. It codes for CASSLVGGNTEAFF.

This chain uses TRBV5-4 with TRBJ1-3; 9 nucleotides match TRBD1. Germline lookup yields CDR1 SGHNT and CDR2 YYREEE (reference sequence). This CDR3 has 17 amino acids. J gave up 0 bases and V 2 bases, and 6 bases lay outside the gene matches. The CDR3 spells CASSFGTGRYSGNTIYF. Written as DNA, the CDR3 is TGTGCCAGCAGCTTTGGGACAGGGAGGTACTCTGGAAACACCATATATTTT.

CDR3 DNA: TGTGCCAGCCTGCGCCGGGCTCGGCCGGGGAGAAACGAGCAGTACTTC. Translating it yields CASLRRARPGRNEQYF. The V gene is TRBV12-1, the J gene TRBJ2-7; the D call of TRBD2 is as the table states it, not checked on the DNA. TRBV12-1 represents a pseudogene. The CDR3 runs 16 residues.

J is TRBJ1-2 and V is TRBV29-1; D is undetermined. The CDR3 is 13 residues long. From germline, CDR1 is SQVTM and CDR2 ANQGSEA. Trimming stripped 1 base from V and 3 bases from J, with 9 bases between. The CDR3 loop reads CSVEVQVHYGYTF. In DNA form, the CDR3 reads TGCAGCGTTGAAGTTCAGGTGCACTATGGCTACACCTTC.

This rearrangement joins TRBV18 to TRBJ2-3; possibly TRBD1 for D (5 bases). The CDR3 is 15 amino acids. Trimming took 5 bases from V and 4 from J, leaving 16 bases between them. Germline loops: CDR1 KGHSH, CDR2 LQKENI. CDR3 sequence (DNA): TGTGCCAGCTCATCGACGACAGTTCAGGCAGATACGCAGTATTTT. Translation gives CASSSTTVQADTQYF.

The gene calls are TRBV6-1 and TRBJ2-3, with D hard to call. Trimming removed 1 base at V and 3 bases at J, with 11 bases between. Germline CDR1 MNHNS, CDR2 SASEGT. The CDR3 runs 15 residues. This CDR3 is CASSEGRRRTDTQYF. For the CDR3, the DNA is TGTGCCAGCAGTGAAGGGCGGCGTCGGACAGATACGCAGTATTTT.

The chain carries TRBV11-2 and TRBJ2-5; 10 nucleotides line up with TRBD1. The germline gives CDR1 SGHAT, CDR2 FQNNGV. The V gene end was trimmed by 0 bases and the J gene end by 0 bases; junction bases not matched to a gene: 7. This CDR3 contains 18 residues. The CDR3 loop reads CASSLDFRQGAYQETQYF. In nucleotides, the CDR3 is TGTGCCAGCAGCTTAGATTTCAGACAGGGGGCTTACCAAGAGACCCAGTACTTC. Complete variable domain (other parts from reference TRBV11-2 and TRBJ2-5): EAGVAQSPRYKIIEKRQSVAFWCNPISGHATLYWYQQILGQGPKLLIQFQNNGVVDDSQLPKDRFSAERLKGVDSTLKIQPAKLEDSAVYLCASSLDFRQGAYQETQYFGPGTRLLVL.

V is TRBV6-1 and J is TRBJ2-2, with 10 bases fitting TRBD1. The junction had 12 bases not matched to a gene; V was cut back by 9 bases and J by 8 bases. Germline loops: CDR1 MNHNS, CDR2 SASEGT. The CDR3 is made up of 15 amino acids. As DNA, the CDR3 is TGTGCCAGTCGGATCCGGGACAGGGGTTCTGGGGAGCTGTTTTTT. As protein: CASRIRDRGSGELFF.

This clone has just one count. This chain joins TRBV10-2 and TRBJ2-1; 8 nucleotides match TRBD2. The CDR3 has 16 amino acids. Losses at the gene ends were 4 bases for V and 0 bases for J; bases not matched to a gene: 5. Germline CDR1 WSHSY, CDR2 SAAADI. CDR3 residues: CASSVSGGPSYNEQFF. Here the CDR3 DNA reads TGCGCCAGCAGTGTGTCGGGAGGGCCCTCCTACAATGAGCAGTTCTTC.

This chain links TRBV10-3 with TRBJ2-3; 8 nucleotides line up with TRBD1. The CDR3 contains 16 residues. V shed 5 bases and J 2 bases; nucleotides not matched to a gene: 9. The germline gives CDR1 ENHRY, CDR2 SYGVKD. The CDR3 is CAISSGTGTVTDTQYF. DNA of the CDR3: TGTGCCATCAGTTCGGGGACAGGTACCGTCACAGATACGCAGTATTTT.